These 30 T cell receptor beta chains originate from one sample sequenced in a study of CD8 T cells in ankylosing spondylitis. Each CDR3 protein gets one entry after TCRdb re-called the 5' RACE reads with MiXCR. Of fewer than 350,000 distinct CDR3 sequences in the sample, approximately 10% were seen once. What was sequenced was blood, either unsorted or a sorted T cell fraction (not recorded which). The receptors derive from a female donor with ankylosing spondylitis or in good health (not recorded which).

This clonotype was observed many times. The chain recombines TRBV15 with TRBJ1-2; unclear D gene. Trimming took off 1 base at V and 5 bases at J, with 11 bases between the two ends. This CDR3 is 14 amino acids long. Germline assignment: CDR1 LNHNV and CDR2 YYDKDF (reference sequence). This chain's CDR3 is CATSRALEEYGYTF. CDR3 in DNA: TGTGCCACCAGCAGAGCCCTGGAGGAGTATGGCTACACCTTC.

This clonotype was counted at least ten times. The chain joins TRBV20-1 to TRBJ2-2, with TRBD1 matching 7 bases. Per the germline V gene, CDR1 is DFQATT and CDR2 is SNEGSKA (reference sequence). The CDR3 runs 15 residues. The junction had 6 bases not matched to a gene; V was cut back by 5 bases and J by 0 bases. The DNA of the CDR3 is TGCAGTGCTCGTCCGGGACAGACGAACACCGGGGAGCTGTTTTTT. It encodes CSARPGQTNTGELFF.

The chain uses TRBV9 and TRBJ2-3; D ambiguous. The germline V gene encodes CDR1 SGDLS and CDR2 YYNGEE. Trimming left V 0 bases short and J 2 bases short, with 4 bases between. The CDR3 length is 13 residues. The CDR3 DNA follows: TGTGCCAGCAGCGTAGGCTCCACAGATACGCAGTATTTT. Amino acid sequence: CASSVGSTDTQYF.

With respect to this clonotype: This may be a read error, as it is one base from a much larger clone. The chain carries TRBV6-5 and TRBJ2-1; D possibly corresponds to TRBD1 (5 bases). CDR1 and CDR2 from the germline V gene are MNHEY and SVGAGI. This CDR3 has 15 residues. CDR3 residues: CVSSYPSDRNNEQFF. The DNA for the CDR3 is TGTGTCAGCAGTTACCCCTCTGACAGAAACAATGAGCAGTTCTTC.

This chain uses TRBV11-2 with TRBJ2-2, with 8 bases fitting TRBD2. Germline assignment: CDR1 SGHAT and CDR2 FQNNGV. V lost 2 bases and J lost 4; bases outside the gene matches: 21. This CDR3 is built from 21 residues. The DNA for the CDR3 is TGTGCCAGCAGCTTATTTAATGCGTTACGGGGGGGCGCCCGGGGCACCGGGGAGCTGTTTTTT. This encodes CASSLFNALRGGARGTGELFF.

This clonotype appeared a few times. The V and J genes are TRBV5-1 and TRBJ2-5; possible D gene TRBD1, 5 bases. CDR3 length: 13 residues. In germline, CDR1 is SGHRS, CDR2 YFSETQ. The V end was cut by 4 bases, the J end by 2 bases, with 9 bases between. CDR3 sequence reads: CASSPTGQETQYF. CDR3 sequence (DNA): TGCGCCAGCAGCCCCACAGGACAAGAGACCCAGTACTTC.

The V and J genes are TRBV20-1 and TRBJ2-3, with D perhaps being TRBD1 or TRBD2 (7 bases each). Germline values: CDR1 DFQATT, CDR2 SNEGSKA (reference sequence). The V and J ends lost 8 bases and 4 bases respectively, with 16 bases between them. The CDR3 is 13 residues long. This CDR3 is CSYSGGASDTQYF. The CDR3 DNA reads TGCAGTTATTCAGGGGGGGCCTCAGATACGCAGTATTTT.

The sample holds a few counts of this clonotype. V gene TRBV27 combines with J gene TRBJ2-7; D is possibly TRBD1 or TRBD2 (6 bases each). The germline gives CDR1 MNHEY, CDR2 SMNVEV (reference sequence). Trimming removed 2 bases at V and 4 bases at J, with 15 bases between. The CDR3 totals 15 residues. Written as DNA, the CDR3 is TGTGCCAGCAGTTTACTCGGGGGCTCAGGGTACGAGCAGTACTTC. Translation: CASSLLGGSGYEQYF.

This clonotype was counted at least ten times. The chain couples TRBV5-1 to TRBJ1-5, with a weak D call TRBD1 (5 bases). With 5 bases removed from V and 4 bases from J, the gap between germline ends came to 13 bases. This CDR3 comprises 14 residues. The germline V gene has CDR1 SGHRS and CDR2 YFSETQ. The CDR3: CASSENRKNQPQHF. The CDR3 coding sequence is TGCGCCAGCAGTGAAAACAGGAAAAATCAGCCCCAGCATTTT.

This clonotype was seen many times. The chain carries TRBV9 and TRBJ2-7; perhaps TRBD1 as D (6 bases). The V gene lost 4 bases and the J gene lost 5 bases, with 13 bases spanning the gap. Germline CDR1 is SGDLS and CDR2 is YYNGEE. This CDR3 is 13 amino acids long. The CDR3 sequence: CASSPGVRDEQYF. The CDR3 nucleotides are TGTGCCAGCAGCCCAGGGGTAAGGGACGAGCAGTACTTC.

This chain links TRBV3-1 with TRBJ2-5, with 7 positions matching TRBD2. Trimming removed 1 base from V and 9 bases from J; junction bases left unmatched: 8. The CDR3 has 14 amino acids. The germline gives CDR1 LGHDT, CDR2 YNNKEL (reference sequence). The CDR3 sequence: CASSQGRLAEPQYF. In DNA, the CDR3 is TGTGCCAGCAGCCAAGGTCGACTAGCCGAGCCCCAGTACTTC.

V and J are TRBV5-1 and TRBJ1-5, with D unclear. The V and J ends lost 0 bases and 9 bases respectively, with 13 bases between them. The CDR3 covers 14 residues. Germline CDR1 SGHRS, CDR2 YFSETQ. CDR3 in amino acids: CASSLEGSPAPQHF. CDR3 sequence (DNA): TGCGCCAGCAGCTTGGAGGGTTCGCCCGCGCCCCAGCATTTT.

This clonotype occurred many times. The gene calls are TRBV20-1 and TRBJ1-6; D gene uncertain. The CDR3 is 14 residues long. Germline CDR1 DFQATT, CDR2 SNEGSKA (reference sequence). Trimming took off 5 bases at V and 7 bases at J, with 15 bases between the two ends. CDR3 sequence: CSAVLHPPNSPLHF. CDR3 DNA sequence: TGCAGTGCTGTCTTGCATCCACCCAATTCACCCCTCCACTTT.

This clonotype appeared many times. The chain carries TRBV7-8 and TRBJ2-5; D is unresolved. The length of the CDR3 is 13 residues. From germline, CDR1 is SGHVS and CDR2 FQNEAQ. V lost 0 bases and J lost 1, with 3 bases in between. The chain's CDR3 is CASSLASQETQYF. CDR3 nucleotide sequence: TGTGCCAGCAGCTTAGCGTCCCAAGAGACCCAGTACTTC.

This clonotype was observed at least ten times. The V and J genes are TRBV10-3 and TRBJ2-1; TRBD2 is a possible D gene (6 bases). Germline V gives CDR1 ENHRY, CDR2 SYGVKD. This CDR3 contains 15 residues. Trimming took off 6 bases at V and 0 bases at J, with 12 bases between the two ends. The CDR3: CAIRELAHSYNEQFF. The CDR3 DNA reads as TGTGCCATCAGGGAACTAGCCCACTCCTACAATGAGCAGTTCTTC.

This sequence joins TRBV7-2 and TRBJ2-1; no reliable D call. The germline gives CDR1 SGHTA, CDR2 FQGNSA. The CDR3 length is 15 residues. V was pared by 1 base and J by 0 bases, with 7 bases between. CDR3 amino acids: CASSLDWSSYNEQFF. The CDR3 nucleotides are TGTGCCAGCAGCTTAGACTGGAGCTCCTACAATGAGCAGTTCTTC.

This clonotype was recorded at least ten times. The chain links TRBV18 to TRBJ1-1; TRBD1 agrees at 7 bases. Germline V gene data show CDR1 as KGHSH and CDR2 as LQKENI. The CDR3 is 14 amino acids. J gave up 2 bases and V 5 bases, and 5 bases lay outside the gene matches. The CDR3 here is CASSAGQINTEAFF. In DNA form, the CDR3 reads TGTGCCAGCTCAGCGGGACAGATTAACACTGAAGCTTTCTTT.

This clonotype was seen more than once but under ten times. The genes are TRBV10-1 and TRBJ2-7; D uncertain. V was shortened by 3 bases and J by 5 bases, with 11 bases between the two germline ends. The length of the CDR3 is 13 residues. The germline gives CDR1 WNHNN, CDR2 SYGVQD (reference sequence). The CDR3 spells CASSETPPDEQYF. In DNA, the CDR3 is TGCGCCAGCAGTGAAACTCCGCCGGACGAGCAGTACTTC.

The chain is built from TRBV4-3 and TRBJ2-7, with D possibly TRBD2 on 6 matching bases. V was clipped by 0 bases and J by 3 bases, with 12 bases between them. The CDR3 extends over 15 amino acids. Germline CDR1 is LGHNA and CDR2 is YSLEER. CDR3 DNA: TGCGCCAGCAGCCAAGATTCTGGGGGAGGCTACGAGCAGTACTTC. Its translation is CASSQDSGGGYEQYF.

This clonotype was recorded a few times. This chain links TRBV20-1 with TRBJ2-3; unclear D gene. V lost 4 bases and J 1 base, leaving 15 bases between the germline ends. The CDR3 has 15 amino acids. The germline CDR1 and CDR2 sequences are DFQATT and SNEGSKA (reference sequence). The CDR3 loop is CSATRPGPGTDTQYF. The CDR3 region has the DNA TGCAGTGCTACCCGTCCGGGCCCGGGCACAGATACGCAGTATTTT.

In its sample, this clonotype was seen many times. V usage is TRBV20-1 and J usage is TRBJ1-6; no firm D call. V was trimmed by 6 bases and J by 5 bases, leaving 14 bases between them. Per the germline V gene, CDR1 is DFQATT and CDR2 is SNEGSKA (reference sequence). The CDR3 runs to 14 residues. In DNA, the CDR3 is TGCAGTGCCTCGCGGGGTTTCAATAATTCACCCCTCCACTTT. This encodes CSASRGFNNSPLHF.

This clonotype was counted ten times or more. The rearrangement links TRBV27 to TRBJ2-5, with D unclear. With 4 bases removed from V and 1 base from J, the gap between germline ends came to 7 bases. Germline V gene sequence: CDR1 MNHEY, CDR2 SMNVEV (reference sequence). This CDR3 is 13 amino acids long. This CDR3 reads CASSYAAQETQYF. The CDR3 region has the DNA TGTGCCAGCAGTTACGCAGCCCAAGAGACCCAGTACTTC.

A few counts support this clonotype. DNA of the CDR3: TGTGCCAGCAGCCTCTTCCGGGGTGTATACAATGAGCAGTTCTTC. Translated: CASSLFRGVYNEQFF. The genes are TRBV11-2 and TRBJ2-1, with a weak D call TRBD2 (5 bases). CDR1 and CDR2 (germline): SGHAT, FQNNGV. This CDR3 region has 15 residues. V lost 5 bases and J lost 4, with 15 bases in between.

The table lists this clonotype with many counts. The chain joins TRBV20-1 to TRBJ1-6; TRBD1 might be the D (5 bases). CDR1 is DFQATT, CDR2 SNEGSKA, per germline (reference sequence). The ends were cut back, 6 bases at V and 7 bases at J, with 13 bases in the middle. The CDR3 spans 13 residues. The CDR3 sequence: CSATEDGNSPLHF. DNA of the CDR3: TGCAGTGCGACAGAAGACGGGAATTCACCCCTCCACTTT.

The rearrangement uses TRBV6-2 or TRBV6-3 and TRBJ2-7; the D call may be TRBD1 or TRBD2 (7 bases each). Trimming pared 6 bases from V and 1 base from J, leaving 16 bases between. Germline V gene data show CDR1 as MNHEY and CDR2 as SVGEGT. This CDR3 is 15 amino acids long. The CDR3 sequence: CASSSGGAESYEQYF. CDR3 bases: TGTGCCAGCAGCTCAGGGGGGGCCGAGTCCTACGAGCAGTACTTC.

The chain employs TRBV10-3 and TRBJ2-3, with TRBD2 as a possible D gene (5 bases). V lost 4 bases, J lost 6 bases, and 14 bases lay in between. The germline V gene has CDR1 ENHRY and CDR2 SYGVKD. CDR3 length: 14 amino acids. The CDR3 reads CAISVGTSLDTQYF. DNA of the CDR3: TGTGCCATCAGTGTGGGAACTAGTCTGGATACGCAGTATTTT.

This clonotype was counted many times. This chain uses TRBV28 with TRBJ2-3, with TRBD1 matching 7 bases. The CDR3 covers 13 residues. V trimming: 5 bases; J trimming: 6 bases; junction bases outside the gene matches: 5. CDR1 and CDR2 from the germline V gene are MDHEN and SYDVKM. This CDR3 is CASSEQGVDTQYF. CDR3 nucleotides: TGTGCCAGCAGTGAGCAGGGGGTCGATACGCAGTATTTT.

The DNA of the CDR3 is TGCAGCGTGAAGGGTGGACAGGGTCCCTACAATGAGCAGTTCTTC. This encodes CSVKGGQGPYNEQFF. The chain couples TRBV29-1 to TRBJ2-1; TRBD1 matches at 8 bases. V lost 6 bases and J lost 2; bases outside the gene matches: 9. Germline V lookup: CDR1 SQVTM, CDR2 ANQGSEA. The CDR3 runs to 15 residues.

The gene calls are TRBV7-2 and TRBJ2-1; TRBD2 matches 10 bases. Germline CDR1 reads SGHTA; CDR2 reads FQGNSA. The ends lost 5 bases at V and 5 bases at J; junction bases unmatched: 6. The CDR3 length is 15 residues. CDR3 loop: CASSSSGRFHNEQFF. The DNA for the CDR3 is TGTGCCAGCAGCAGTAGCGGGAGGTTTCACAATGAGCAGTTCTTC.

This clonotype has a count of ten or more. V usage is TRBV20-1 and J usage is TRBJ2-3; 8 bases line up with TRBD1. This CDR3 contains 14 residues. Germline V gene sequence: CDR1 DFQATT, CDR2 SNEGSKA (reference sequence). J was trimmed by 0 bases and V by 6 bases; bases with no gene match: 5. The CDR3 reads CSAGGQESTDTQYF. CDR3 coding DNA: TGCAGTGCGGGGGGACAGGAGAGCACAGATACGCAGTATTTT.